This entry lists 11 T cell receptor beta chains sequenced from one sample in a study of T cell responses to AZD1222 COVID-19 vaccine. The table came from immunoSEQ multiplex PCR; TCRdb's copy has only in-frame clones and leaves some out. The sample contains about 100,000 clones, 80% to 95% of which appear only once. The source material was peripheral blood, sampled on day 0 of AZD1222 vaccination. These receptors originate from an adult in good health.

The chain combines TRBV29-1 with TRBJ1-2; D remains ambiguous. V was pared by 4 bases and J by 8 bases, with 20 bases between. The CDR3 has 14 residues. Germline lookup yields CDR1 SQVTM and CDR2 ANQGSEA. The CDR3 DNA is TGCAGCGTTGGACGGGCCGGGTTTCTAGGGGGCTACACCTTC. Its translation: CSVGRAGFLGGYTF.

CDR3 nucleotides: TGTGCCAGCAGCCCCAGTAGAGCGGGAGGGCTCCGAAAGTTCTTC. As protein: CASSPSRAGGLRKFF. The chain recombines TRBV7-2 with TRBJ2-1; 10 positions match TRBD2. The CDR3 length is 15 residues. Germline V gene data show CDR1 as SGHTA and CDR2 as FQGNSA. V was pared by 5 bases and J by 14 bases, with 15 bases of the junction left unmatched.

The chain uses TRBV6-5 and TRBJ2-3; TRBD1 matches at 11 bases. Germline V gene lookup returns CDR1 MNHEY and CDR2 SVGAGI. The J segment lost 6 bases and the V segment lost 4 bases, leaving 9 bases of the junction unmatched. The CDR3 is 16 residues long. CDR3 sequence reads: CASSFQPGQGVDTQYF. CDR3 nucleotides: TGTGCCAGCAGTTTTCAGCCGGGACAGGGGGTCGATACGCAGTATTTT.

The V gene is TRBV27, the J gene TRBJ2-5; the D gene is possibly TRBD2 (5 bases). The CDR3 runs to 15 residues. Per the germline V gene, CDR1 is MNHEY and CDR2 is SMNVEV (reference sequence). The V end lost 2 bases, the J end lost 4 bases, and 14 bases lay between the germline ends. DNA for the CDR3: TGTGCCAGCAGTTTAGTCGGCAGAGGGTCAGAGACCCAGTACTTC. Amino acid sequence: CASSLVGRGSETQYF.

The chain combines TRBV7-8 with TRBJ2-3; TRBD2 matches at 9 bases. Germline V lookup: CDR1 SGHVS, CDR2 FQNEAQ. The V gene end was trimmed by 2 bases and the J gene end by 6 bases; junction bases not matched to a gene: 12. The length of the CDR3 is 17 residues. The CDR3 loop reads CASSLMVRGLAGDTQYF. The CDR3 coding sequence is TGTGCCAGCAGCTTAATGGTACGGGGACTAGCTGGGGATACGCAGTATTTT.

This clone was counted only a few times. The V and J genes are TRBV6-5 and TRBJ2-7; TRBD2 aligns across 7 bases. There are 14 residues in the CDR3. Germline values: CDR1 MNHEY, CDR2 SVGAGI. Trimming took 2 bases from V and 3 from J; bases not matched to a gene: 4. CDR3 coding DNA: TGTGCCAGCAGTTACGAGGCTAGCGGCTACGAGCAGTACTTC. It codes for CASSYEASGYEQYF.

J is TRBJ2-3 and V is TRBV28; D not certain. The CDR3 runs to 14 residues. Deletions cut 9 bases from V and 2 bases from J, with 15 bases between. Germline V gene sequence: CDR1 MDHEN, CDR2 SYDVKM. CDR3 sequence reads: CASTIHPTTDTQYF. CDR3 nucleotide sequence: TGTGCCAGTACCATTCATCCGACCACAGATACGCAGTATTTT.

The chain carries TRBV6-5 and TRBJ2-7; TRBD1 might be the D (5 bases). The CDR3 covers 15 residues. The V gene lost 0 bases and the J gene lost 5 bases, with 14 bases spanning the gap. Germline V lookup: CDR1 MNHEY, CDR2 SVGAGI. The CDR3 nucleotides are TGTGCCAGCAGTTACTCTGTGCAGGGTGGCCACGAGCAGTACTTC. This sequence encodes CASSYSVQGGHEQYF.

Here the CDR3 reads CAWRRIVNTGELFF. The CDR3 DNA sequence: TGTGCCTGGAGGAGGATCGTTAACACCGGGGAGCTGTTTTTT. The chain carries TRBV30 and TRBJ2-2, with D uncertain. The CDR3 is 14 residues long. V lost 3 bases and J 2 bases, leaving 10 bases between the germline ends. From germline, CDR1 is GTSNPN and CDR2 SVGIG (reference sequence).

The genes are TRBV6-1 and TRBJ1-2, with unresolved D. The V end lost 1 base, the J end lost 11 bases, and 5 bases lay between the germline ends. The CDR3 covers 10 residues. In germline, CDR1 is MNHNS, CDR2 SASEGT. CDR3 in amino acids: CASSEGIYTF. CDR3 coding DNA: TGTGCCAGCAGTGAAGGGATATACACCTTC.

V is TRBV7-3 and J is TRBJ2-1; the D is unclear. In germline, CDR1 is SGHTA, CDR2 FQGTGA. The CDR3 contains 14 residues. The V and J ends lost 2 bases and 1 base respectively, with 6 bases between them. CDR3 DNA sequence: TGTGCCAGCAGCTTATTAGGGTCCTACAATGAGCAGTTCTTC. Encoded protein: CASSLLGSYNEQFF. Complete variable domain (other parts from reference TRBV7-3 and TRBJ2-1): GAGVSQTPSNKVTEKGKYVELRCDPISGHTALYWYRQSLGQGPEFLIYFQGTGAADDSGLPNDRFFAVRPEGSVSTLKIQRTERGDSAVYLCASSLLGSYNEQFFGPGTRLTVL.